A selection of T cell receptor beta chains follows, all from one sample in a study of blood T cell repertoires in COVID-19. The method was immunoSEQ multiplex PCR; TCRdb's version includes in-frame clones alone and lacks a portion of them. This sample carries around 280,000 clones, approximately 86% of them seen once, and the ten largest clones take around 3.7%. Sequences were obtained from peripheral blood. These receptors were taken from a woman aged 45-65 years with active or convalescent COVID-19. Each CDR3 is given with its conserved first and last residue. D genes are given only for firm matches. Size is omitted from some rows. Given values are once, few, many or a class for expanded clones.

d_gene,v_gene,j_gene,abundance,CDR3nt,CDR3aa
TRBD2,TRBV27,TRBJ2-2,NA,TGTGCCACCGTAGCGGGAGGAGAGGCCGGGGAGCTGTTTTTT,CATVAGGEAGELFF
NA,TRBV5-6,TRBJ1-2,NA,TGTGCCAGCAGCATAGGACGGGGAGGTGGCTACACCTTC,CASSIGRGGGYTF
NA,TRBV4-2,TRBJ2-3,NA,TGTGCCAGCAGCCAAGCCCGGGAGCCAGATACGCAGTATTTT,CASSQAREPDTQYF
TRBD2,TRBV4-2,TRBJ2-3,NA,TGTGCCAGCAGCCCGGCGAGGGGAGGGCGAAATACGCAGTATTTT,CASSPARGGRNTQYF
TRBD1,TRBV11-1,TRBJ2-7,NA,TGTGCCAGCAGCTTAAGACCGGGACAGGGGCCCTACGAGCAGTACTTC,CASSLRPGQGPYEQYF
TRBD2,TRBV5-1,TRBJ2-1,NA,TGCGCCAGCAGCCCATTGACCGGGACTAGCGGCAATGAGCAGTTCTTC,CASSPLTGTSGNEQFF
NA,TRBV5-1,TRBJ1-6,NA,TGCGCCAGCAGCTTGACCGGTTCACCCCTCCACTTT,CASSLTGSPLHF
TRBD2,TRBV20-1,TRBJ2-1,once,TGCAGTGCTAGTGTCTCCCCCCTAGCGGGCTCCCCCTACAATGAGCAGTTCTTC,CSASVSPLAGSPYNEQFF
NA,TRBV27,TRBJ2-1,once,TGTGCCAGCAGTTTTACGGGTTTTGAGCAGTTCTTC,CASSFTGFEQFF
NA,TRBV10-3,TRBJ1-6,NA,TGTGCCACCCGCCCTCAGGGTGCAACCTATAATTCACCCCTCCACTTT,CATRPQGATYNSPLHF
TRBD1,TRBV27,TRBJ1-2,NA,TGTGCCAGCAGTTTAAACAGGGGCGGCTATGGCTACACCTTC,CASSLNRGGYGYTF
NA,TRBV6-1,TRBJ1-5,NA,TGTGCCAGCAGTGAAGGGCCCCAGGGCAATCAGCCCCAGCATTTT,CASSEGPQGNQPQHF
NA,TRBV5-5,TRBJ2-7,NA,TGTGCCAGCAGCTTCGCTAGCGCGTCCTACGAGCAGTACTTC,CASSFASASYEQYF
NA,TRBV29-1,TRBJ1-1,NA,TGCAGCGTCCCGGGACAAGGGGCCAGTCTGGAAGCTTTCTTT,CSVPGQGASLEAFF
TRBD1,TRBV7-9,TRBJ1-3,NA,TGTGCCAGCAGCAACGAGGACAGGGCTCCCACTGGAAACACCATATATTTT,CASSNEDRAPTGNTIYF
NA,TRBV7-9,TRBJ1-1,NA,TGTGCCAGCAGCTCCCACCGGGGGAGCACTGAAGCTTTCTTT,CASSSHRGSTEAFF
TRBD2,TRBV4-2,TRBJ2-5,NA,TGTGCCAGCAGCCAAGTTAGCGGGAGGGCCGGGGAGACCCAGTACTTC,CASSQVSGRAGETQYF
NA,TRBV30,TRBJ1-3,few,TGTGCCTGGACGATCGAGTCTGGAAACACCATATATTTT,CAWTIESGNTIYF
NA,TRBV3-1/TRBV3-2,TRBJ2-7,NA,TGTGCCAGCAGCCAAGCCCACTTGTCAGGGCAGTACTTC,CASSQAHLSGQYF
TRBD1,TRBV19,TRBJ1-1,NA,TGTGCCAGTAGTCGCCCGGGACAGGGTGGGATGAACACTGAAGCTTTCTTT,CASSRPGQGGMNTEAFF
TRBD2,TRBV7-9,TRBJ2-1,many,TGTGCCAGCAGCCCCGGGACTAGCGGTCTCAATGAGCAGTTCTTC,CASSPGTSGLNEQFF
NA,TRBV3-1/TRBV3-2,TRBJ1-1,NA,TGTGCCAGCAGCCCCTCGGGGTTAAAGGAAGCTTTCTTT,CASSPSGLKEAFF
TRBD2,TRBV19,TRBJ2-3,NA,TGTGCCAGTAGTATAAGCGGGAGCGCAGATACGCAGTATTTT,CASSISGSADTQYF
NA,TRBV4-1,TRBJ2-1,NA,TGCGCCAGCAGCCAAGATGAGAACCCGGGGAACAATGAGCAGTTCTTC,CASSQDENPGNNEQFF
TRBD2,TRBV6-6,TRBJ2-7,NA,TGTGCCAGCAGTCCGGGACTAGCGGGAGGAACCTACGAGCAGTACTTC,CASSPGLAGGTYEQYF
NA,TRBV24-1,TRBJ1-2,NA,TGTGCCACCAGTGACCCACAGACCAACTATGGCTACACCTTC,CATSDPQTNYGYTF
NA,TRBV19,TRBJ2-3,NA,TGTGCCAGTAGTGAACTAGCTATTAGGGCAGATACGCAGTATTTT,CASSELAIRADTQYF
TRBD1,TRBV6-5,TRBJ2-7,few,TGTGCCAGCAGTTCCACGGACAGGGTCTACGAGCAGTACTTC,CASSSTDRVYEQYF
NA,TRBV28,TRBJ1-3,NA,TGTGCCAGCAGTTTATCCCCCTTAGGTTGGGCACGCTCTGGAAACACCATATATTTT,CASSLSPLGWARSGNTIYF
TRBD2,TRBV19,TRBJ2-1,NA,TGTGCCAGTAGTAGCAGGACTAGCCCCTACAATGAGCAGTTCTTC,CASSSRTSPYNEQFF
NA,TRBV6-5,TRBJ1-2,NA,TGTGCCAGCAGTTTAAACAGGTGGTATGGCTACACCTTC,CASSLNRWYGYTF
NA,TRBV24-1,TRBJ1-1,NA,TGTGCCACCAGTGCGGGGAGCACTGAAGCTTTCTTT,CATSAGSTEAFF
TRBD1,TRBV6-5,TRBJ2-3,NA,TGTGCCAGCAGTCCGACAGGGAATACTGATACGCAGTATTTT,CASSPTGNTDTQYF